These T cell receptor beta chains were read from a single sample in a study of graft-versus-host responses after intestinal transplantation. Sequencing used immunoSEQ multiplex PCR; TCRdb keeps in-frame clones, though not all of them. The sample records over 85,000 clones, about nine tenths being singletons. Antigens for these TCRs are unknown. This material consisted of unstimulated CD4+ T cells sorted from spleen or lymph node cells, taken before transplant. Receptors originate from a human donor who was the organ donor for an intestinal transplant. Both conserved end residues are part of each CDR3.

V gene: TRBV6-5
CDR3 protein: CASTVDRGGIHEQYF

V gene: TRBV15
CDR3 protein: CATSRDDRGLEGYTF

V gene: TRBV7-9
CDR3 protein: CASSLGPRGANEKLFF

V gene: TRBV6-5
CDR3 protein: CASTPAGTGSYEQYF

V gene: TRBV28
CDR3 protein: CASSSTGSQPQHF

V gene: TRBV19
CDR3 protein: CASTRTAFTYEQYF

V gene: TRBV29-1
CDR3 protein: CSARGRSDGYTF

V gene: TRBV27
CDR3 protein: CASSRKYQETQYF

V gene: TRBV19
CDR3 protein: CASSITGGAGTEAFF

V gene: TRBV5-1
CDR3 protein: CASSLASGSYNEQFF

V gene: TRBV5-1
CDR3 protein: CASSLGQGRTEAFF

V gene: TRBV4-3
CDR3 protein: CASSQDPGGGITGELFF

V gene: TRBV5-1
CDR3 protein: CASSRGGGIYEQYF

V gene: TRBV5-1
CDR3 protein: CASSVTGDYNSPLHF

V gene: TRBV23-1
CDR3 protein: CASSRTSGGLYNEQFF

V gene: TRBV4-2
CDR3 protein: CASSQDPAGGGGRYEQFF

V gene: TRBV27
CDR3 protein: CASSLIQGSSYNSPLHF

V gene: TRBV11-1
CDR3 protein: CASSLGRYQETQYF

V gene: TRBV9
CDR3 protein: CASSVAAGWVETQYF

V gene: TRBV7-2
CDR3 protein: CASSTRRAGVAHEQYF

V gene: TRBV27
CDR3 protein: CASSLSANYGYTF

V gene: TRBV11-2
CDR3 protein: CASSITGGFTYEQYF

V gene: TRBV5-4
CDR3 protein: CASSLVLTSGGDTDTQYF

V gene: TRBV7-3
CDR3 protein: CASSPMGGISGANVLTF

V gene: TRBV6-1
CDR3 protein: CASSDFSGAYNEQFF

V gene: TRBV7-3
CDR3 protein: CASVLKAGGTEAFF

V gene: TRBV19
CDR3 protein: CASSRGGAGARTDTQYF

V gene: TRBV4-2
CDR3 protein: CASSQGVSPGQVYEQYF

V gene: TRBV5-5
CDR3 protein: CASSLYPAGGGGTQYF

V gene: TRBV7-9
CDR3 protein: CASSLAGVSRFTLHF

V gene: TRBV6-1
CDR3 protein: CASSEHSNQPQHF

V gene: TRBV7-2
CDR3 protein: CASSYSFAGGLNEQFF

V gene: TRBV18
CDR3 protein: CASSPRGFSGNTIYF

V gene: TRBV4-2
CDR3 protein: CASRQVSGNTIYF

V gene: TRBV30
CDR3 protein: CAWSGQGYTDTQYF

V gene: TRBV28
CDR3 protein: CASSVTGRKQYF

V gene: TRBV28
CDR3 protein: CAESRQGNGYTF

V gene: TRBV19
CDR3 protein: CASSSQGYGYTF

V gene: TRBV27
CDR3 protein: CASSGTAASYEQYF

V gene: TRBV5-1
CDR3 protein: CASRTSGGALSGANVLTF

V gene: TRBV19
CDR3 protein: CASSFGTSGYEQYF

V gene: TRBV7-3
CDR3 protein: CASSLIPDWSYNEQFF

V gene: TRBV18
CDR3 protein: CASSPQTGPGNTIYF

V gene: TRBV4-1
CDR3 protein: CASSQALDRIPRDIQYF

V gene: TRBV6-1
CDR3 protein: CASSELSGGAAQYF

V gene: TRBV5-1
CDR3 protein: CASSGAGTGSYGYTF

V gene: TRBV7-3
CDR3 protein: CASQRQPNTEAFF